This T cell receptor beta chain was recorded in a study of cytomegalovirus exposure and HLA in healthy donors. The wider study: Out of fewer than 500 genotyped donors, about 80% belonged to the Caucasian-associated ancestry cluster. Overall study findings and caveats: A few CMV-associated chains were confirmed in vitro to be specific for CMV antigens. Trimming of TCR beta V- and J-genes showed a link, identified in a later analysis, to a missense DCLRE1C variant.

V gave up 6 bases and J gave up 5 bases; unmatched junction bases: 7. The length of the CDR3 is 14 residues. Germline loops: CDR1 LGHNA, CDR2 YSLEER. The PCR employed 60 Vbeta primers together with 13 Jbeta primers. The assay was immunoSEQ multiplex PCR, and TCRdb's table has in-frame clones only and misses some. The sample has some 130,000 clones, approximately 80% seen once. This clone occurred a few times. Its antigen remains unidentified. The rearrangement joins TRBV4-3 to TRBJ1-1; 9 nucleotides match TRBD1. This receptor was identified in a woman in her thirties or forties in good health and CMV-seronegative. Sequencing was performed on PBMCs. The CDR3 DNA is TGCGCCAGCAGTCGACAGGGGGTGCAGACTGAAGCTTTCTTT. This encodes CASSRQGVQTEAFF.